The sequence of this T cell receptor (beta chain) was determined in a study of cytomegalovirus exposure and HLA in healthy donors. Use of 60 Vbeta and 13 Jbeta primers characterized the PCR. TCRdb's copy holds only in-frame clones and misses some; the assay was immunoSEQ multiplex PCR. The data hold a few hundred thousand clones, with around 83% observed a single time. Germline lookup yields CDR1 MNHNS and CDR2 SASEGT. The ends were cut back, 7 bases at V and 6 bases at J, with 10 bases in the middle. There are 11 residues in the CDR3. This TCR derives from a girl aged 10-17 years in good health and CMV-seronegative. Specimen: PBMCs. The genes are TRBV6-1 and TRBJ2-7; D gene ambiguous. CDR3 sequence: CASMSPSEQYF. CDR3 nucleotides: TGTGCCAGCATGTCCCCATCCGAGCAGTACTTC.